This T cell receptor beta chain appears in the sequencing data of a study of OX40 agonist ivuxolimab in advanced cancers. Across the whole study: Patients were dosed intravenously with ivuxolimab at 0.01 to 10 mg/kg every 2 weeks.

Sequencing was performed with immunoSEQ multiplex PCR; in TCRdb, only in-frame clones are kept and a portion is missing. Seen here are 77,000 or so clones, roughly nine tenths observed once, and the top ten hold 0.3% to 0.4%. The V end lost 2 bases, the J end lost 5 bases, and 15 bases lay between the germline ends. The CDR3 loop spans 16 amino acids. The V gene's germline CDR1 is SGHAT and CDR2 FQNNGV. Overall study findings and caveats: In the 0.1 to 3.0 mg/kg range, CD4+ and CD8+ blood T cells had expanded clonally by week 6. CD4+ T cells averaged fewer expanded clones than CD8+ T cells. Certain nonresponding patients likewise had low normalized T-cell clonal expansion.

Of note for this clone: Its antigen is still unknown.

This chain uses TRBV11-2 with TRBJ2-2; tentative D call: TRBD2 (6 bases). Sequenced material: CD4+ or CD8+ T cells sorted from blood, taken in a trial of the OX40 agonist ivuxolimab. The clonotype comes from an adult with an advanced solid tumor such as melanoma, head and neck, liver or kidney cancer. CDR3 DNA: TGTGCCAGCAGCTTAAGGGCCCGGGCGGGGACCGGGGAGCTGTTTTTT. As protein: CASSLRARAGTGELFF.